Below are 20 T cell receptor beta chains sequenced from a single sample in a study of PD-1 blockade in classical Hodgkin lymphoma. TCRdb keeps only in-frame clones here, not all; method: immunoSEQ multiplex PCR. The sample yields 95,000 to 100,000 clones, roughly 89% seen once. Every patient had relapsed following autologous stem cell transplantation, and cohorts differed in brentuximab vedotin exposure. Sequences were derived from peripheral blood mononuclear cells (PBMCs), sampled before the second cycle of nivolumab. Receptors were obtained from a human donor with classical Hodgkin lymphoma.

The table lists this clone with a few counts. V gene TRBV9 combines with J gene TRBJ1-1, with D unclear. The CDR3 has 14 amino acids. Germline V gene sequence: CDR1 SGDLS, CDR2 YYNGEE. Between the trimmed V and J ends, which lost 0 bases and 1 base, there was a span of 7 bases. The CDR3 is CASSVDAQNTEAFF. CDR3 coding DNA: TGTGCCAGCAGCGTAGACGCACAGAACACTGAAGCTTTCTTT.

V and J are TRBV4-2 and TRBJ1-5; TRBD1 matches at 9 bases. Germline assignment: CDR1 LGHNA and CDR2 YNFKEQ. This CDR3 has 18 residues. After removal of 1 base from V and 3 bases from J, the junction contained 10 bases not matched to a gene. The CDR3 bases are TGTGCCAGCAGCCAAGGGGACAGGGCCACTTGGCCCAATCAGCCCCAGCATTTT. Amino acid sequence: CASSQGDRATWPNQPQHF.

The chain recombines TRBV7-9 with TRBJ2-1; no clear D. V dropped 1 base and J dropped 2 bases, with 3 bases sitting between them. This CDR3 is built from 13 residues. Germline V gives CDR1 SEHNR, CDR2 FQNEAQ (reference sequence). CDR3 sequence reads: CASSLGAYNEQFF. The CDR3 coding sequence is TGTGCCAGCAGCTTAGGAGCCTACAATGAGCAGTTCTTC.

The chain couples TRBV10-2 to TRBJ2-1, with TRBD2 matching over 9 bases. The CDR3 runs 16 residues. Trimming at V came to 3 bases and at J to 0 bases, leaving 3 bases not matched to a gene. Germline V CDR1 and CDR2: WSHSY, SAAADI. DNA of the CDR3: TGCGCCAGCAGTGATAGCGGGGGCTACTCCTACAATGAGCAGTTCTTC. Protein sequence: CASSDSGGYSYNEQFF.

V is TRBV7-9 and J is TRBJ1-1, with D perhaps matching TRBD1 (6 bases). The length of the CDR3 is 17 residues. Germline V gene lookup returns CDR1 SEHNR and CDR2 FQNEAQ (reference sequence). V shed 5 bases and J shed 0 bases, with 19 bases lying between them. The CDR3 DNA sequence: TGTGCCAGCAGCCGCATATTAGGGGGGGAGGTGAACACTGAAGCTTTCTTT. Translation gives CASSRILGGEVNTEAFF.

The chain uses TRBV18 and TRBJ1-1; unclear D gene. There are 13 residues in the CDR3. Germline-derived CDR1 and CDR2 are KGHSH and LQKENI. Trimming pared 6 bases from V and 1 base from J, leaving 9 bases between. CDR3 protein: CASSLEPNTEAFF. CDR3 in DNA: TGTGCCAGCTCCCTAGAACCGAACACTGAAGCTTTCTTT. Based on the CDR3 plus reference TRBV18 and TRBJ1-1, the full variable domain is NAGVMQNPRHLVRRRGQEARLRCSPMKGHSHVYWYRQLPEEGLKFMVYLQKENIIDESGMPKERFSAEFPKEGPSILRIQQVVRGDSAAYFCASSLEPNTEAFFGQGTRLTVV.

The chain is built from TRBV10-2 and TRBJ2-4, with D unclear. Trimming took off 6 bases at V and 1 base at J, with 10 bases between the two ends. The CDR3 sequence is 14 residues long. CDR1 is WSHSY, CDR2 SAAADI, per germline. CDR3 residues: CASSDSLAKNIQYF. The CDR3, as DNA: TGCGCCAGCAGCGATAGCCTGGCCAAAAACATTCAGTACTTC.

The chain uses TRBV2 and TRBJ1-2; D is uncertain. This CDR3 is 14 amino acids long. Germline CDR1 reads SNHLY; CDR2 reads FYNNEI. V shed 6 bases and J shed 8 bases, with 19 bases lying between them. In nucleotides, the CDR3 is TGTGCCAGCAGCCCAAATCGTGACTCGGGCGGCTACACCTTC. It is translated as CASSPNRDSGGYTF.

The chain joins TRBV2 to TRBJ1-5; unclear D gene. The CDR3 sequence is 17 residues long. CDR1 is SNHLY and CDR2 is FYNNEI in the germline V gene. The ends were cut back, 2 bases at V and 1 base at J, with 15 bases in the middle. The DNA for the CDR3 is TGTGCCAGCAGTGAAATAGTATCCCGAAGGAGCAATCAGCCCCAGCATTTT. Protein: CASSEIVSRRSNQPQHF.

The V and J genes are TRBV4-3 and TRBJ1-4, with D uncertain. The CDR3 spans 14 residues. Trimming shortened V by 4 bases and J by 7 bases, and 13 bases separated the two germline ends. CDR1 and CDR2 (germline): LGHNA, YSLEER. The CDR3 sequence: CASSPLRESEKLFF. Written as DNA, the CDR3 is TGCGCCAGCAGCCCCCTGCGGGAATCTGAAAAACTGTTTTTT.

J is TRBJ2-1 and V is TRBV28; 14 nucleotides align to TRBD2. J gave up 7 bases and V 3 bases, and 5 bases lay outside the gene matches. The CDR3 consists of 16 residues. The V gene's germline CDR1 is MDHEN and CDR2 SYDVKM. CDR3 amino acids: CASSFLWTSGGNEQFF. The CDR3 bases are TGTGCCAGCAGTTTTCTTTGGACTAGCGGGGGGAATGAGCAGTTCTTC.

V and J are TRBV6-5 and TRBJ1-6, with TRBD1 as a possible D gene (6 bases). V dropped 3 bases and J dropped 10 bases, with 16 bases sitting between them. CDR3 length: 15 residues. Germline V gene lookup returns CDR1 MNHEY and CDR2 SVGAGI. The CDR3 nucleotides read TGTGCCAGCAGTTATATTGGGGGGCAAACCTCACCCCTCCACTTT. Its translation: CASSYIGGQTSPLHF.

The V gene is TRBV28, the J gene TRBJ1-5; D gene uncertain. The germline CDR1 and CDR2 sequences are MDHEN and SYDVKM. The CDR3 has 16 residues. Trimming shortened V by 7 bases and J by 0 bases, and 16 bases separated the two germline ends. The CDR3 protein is CASNKGLRISNQPQHF. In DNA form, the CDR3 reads TGTGCCAGCAACAAGGGCCTTAGGATTAGCAATCAGCCCCAGCATTTT.

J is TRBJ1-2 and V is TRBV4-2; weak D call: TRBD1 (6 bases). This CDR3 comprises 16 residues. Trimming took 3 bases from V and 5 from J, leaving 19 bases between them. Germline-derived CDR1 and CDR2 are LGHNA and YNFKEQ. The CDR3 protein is CASSHPAEQGGYGYTF. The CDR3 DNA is TGTGCCAGCAGCCATCCAGCGGAACAGGGAGGATATGGCTACACCTTC.

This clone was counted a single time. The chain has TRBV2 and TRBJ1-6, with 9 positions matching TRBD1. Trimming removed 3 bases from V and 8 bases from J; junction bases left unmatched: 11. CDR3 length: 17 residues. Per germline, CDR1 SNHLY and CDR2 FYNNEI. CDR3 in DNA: TGTGCCAGCAGTGACATCGCGTGGACAGGGGTTTATTCACCCCTCCACTTT. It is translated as CASSDIAWTGVYSPLHF.

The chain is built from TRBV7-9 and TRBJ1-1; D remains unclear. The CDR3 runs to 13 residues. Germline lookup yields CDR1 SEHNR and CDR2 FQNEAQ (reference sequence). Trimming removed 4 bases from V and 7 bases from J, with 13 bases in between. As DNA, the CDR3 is TGTGCCAGCAGCTCTCGACACCAAGTTGAAGCTTTCTTT. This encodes CASSSRHQVEAFF.

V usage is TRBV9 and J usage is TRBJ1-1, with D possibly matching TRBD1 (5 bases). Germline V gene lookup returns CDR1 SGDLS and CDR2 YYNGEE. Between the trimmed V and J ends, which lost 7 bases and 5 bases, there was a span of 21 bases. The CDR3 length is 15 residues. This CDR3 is CASWSIRQGETEAFF. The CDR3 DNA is TGTGCCAGCTGGTCCATCCGGCAGGGAGAAACTGAAGCTTTCTTT. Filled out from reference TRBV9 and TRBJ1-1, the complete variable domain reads DSGVTQTPKHLITATGQRVTLRCSPRSGDLSVYWYQQSLDQGLQFLIQYYNGEERAKGNILERFSAQQFPDLHSELNLSSLELGDSALYFCASWSIRQGETEAFFGQGTRLTVV.

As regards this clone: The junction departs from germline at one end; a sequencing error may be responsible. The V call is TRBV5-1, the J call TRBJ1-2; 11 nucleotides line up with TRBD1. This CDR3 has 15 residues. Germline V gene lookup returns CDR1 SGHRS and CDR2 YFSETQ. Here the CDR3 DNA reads TGCGCCCGCAGCTTGGGGACAGGGGGGGACTATGGCTACACCTTC. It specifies CARSLGTGGDYGYTF.

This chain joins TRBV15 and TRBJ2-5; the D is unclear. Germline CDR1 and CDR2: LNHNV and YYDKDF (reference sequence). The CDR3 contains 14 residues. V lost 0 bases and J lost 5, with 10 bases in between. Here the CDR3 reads CATSRELGWETQYF. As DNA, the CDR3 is TGTGCCACCAGCAGAGAACTCGGATGGGAGACCCAGTACTTC. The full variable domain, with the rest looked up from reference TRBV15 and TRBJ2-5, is DAMVIQNPRYQVTQFGKPVTLSCSQTLNHNVMYWYQQKSSQAPKLLFHYYDKDFNNEADTPDNFQSRRPNTSFCFLDIRSPGLGDTAMYLCATSRELGWETQYFGPGTRLLVL.

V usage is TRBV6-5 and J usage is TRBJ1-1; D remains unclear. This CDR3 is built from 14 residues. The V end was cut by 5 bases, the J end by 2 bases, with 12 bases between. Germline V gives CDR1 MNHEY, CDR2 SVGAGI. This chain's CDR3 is CASSHPGRNTEAFF. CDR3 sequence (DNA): TGTGCCAGCAGTCACCCCGGGAGAAACACTGAAGCTTTCTTT.